This T cell receptor (beta chain) emerged from a study of CD8+CD57+ T cells in acquired aplastic anemia. About the study: When averaged, DNA from sorted CD4+ and CD8+ cells came to 3 to 4 ug. Overall study results and limits: Patients shared approximately 30 CD8+ CDR3 sequences with controls.

Genomic DNA was employed as the template in profiling TCR beta VDJ and CDR3. From the reads, TCRdb called clonotypes with MiXCR, one entry per CDR3 protein. The profile covers 250,000 to 300,000 distinct CDR3 sequences, with roughly 50% appearing a single time and 6.5% to 10% taken by the ten largest. This clonotype was detected only a few times. Its specificity is unknown. The CDR3 covers 17 residues. V was shortened by 4 bases and J by 3 bases, with 23 bases between the two germline ends. CDR1 is DFQATT, CDR2 SNEGSKA, per germline (reference sequence). This chain connects TRBV20-1 to TRBJ2-3; a weak D match, TRBD1 (6 bases). The receptor's source is a human donor with severe aplastic anemia or a healthy control (not recorded which). Material for sequencing was sorted CD4+, CD8+, or CD8+CD57+ T cells (not recorded which) from PBMCs. The CDR3 spells CSAKFLEQGNPTDTQYF. The CDR3 DNA reads TGCAGTGCTAAGTTTTTAGAACAGGGAAATCCGACAGATACGCAGTATTTT.